Listed below are T cell receptor beta chains from one sample, sequenced in a study of shared clonotypes between healthy human individuals. Clones were read by immunoSEQ multiplex PCR, and TCRdb kept only the in-frame ones, dropping some. This table holds hundreds of thousands of clones, 90% to 97% found once. Material: naive CD4+ T cells sorted from blood. The source of these receptors is a woman under 40 in good health. CDR3s include the opening cysteine and the closing phenylalanine or tryptophan. A clone size is listed for some rows: how often the clone was seen (once, few, many), or a class if it is expanded.

TRBJ1-2 | TRBV5-1 | - | CASSSHRTNYGYTF
TRBJ2-7 | TRBV6-5 | - | CASSYYGHNYEQYF
TRBJ1-6 | TRBV5-1 | - | CASSLSSSSPLHF
TRBJ2-2 | TRBV2 | - | CASRREGLTNTGELFF
TRBJ1-1 | TRBV18 | once | CASSPVWTQNTEAFF
TRBJ2-1 | TRBV4-3 | - | CASSHSNEQFF
TRBJ2-7 | TRBV2 | - | CASNPLKLAEPEQYF
TRBJ1-1 | TRBV18 | - | CASSPLLNTQNTEAFF
TRBJ2-2 | TRBV27 | - | CASSSTGFAGELFF
TRBJ2-1 | TRBV28 | - | CASSPPLAGYNEQFF
TRBJ2-2 | TRBV19 | - | CASSRTGDITGELFF
TRBJ1-6 | TRBV5-1 | - | CASSLSGERQGGSPLHF
TRBJ1-5 | TRBV28 | - | CASRADLKQHF
TRBJ2-3 | TRBV25-1 | - | CASRHSGRGDTQYF
TRBJ1-3 | TRBV6-5 | - | CASSSTRQAGNTIYF
TRBJ2-1 | TRBV28 | once | CASSPLPSGEYNEQFF
TRBJ2-1 | TRBV2 | once | CASRRTGGAEQFF
TRBJ2-7 | TRBV21-1 | - | CASSNNQGTYEQYF
TRBJ1-1 | TRBV29-1 | - | CSVEPKTEAFF
TRBJ2-1 | TRBV20-1 | once | CSASGPGLPFF
TRBJ2-6 | TRBV6-6 | - | CASRLAGANVLTF
TRBJ2-5 | TRBV7-8 | - | CASSLLNDQETQYF
TRBJ2-7 | TRBV11-2 | - | CASSLDIPYEQYF
TRBJ2-7 | TRBV30 | few | CAWGLSNYEQYF
TRBJ1-4 | TRBV27 | - | CASSLSRVGEKLFF
TRBJ1-1 | TRBV18 | once | CASSPSTDPSETEAFF
TRBJ2-1 | TRBV28 | - | CASRLDESEQFF
TRBJ1-2 | TRBV28 | - | CATEGNLGDYYYGYTF
TRBJ2-7 | TRBV19 | - | CASSIKDLAYEQYF
TRBJ1-5 | TRBV27 | - | CASSWKGPSNQPQHF
TRBJ1-2 | TRBV2 | - | CASSVRGSDGYTF
TRBJ2-2 | TRBV28 | - | CASSGNTGELFF
TRBJ2-3 | TRBV28 | - | CASSSPSGTDTQYF
TRBJ2-7 | TRBV28 | - | CASSPTAYGTWEQYF
TRBJ2-3 | TRBV7-8 | - | CASSQGRVGTDTQYF
TRBJ2-2 | TRBV5-1 | - | CASSVGQGSYTGELFF
TRBJ2-5 | TRBV19 | - | CASSIAPRAGVRETQYF
TRBJ2-7 | TRBV6-5 | - | CASSRFGDEQYF
TRBJ2-2 | TRBV7-9 | - | CASSLGYQGVGELFF
TRBJ2-3 | TRBV18 | - | CASSQGMRLNTDTQYF
TRBJ2-7 | TRBV19 | - | CASSSGQTPGNEQYF
TRBJ1-3 | TRBV28 | - | CASSSGEYNTIYF
TRBJ1-6 | TRBV6-5 | - | CASSVRGGRSPLHF
TRBJ2-7 | TRBV30 | once | CAWSYRGPLYEQYF
TRBJ2-3 | TRBV18 | - | CASSPSGQGPDTQYF
TRBJ2-7 | TRBV11-2 | - | CASSPIRLAGVNYEQYF
TRBJ1-2 | TRBV5-1 | - | CASSLEEPGLYGYTF
TRBJ2-1 | TRBV29-1 | once | CSHGLADNEQFF
TRBJ1-1 | TRBV28 | - | CASSSTGGKTEAFF
TRBJ1-2 | TRBV10-2 | - | CASSDSGRGYGYTF
TRBJ2-1 | TRBV4-1 | - | CASSQGGNSYNEQFF
TRBJ2-1 | TRBV5-1 | - | CASSLRAEANEQFF
TRBJ1-5 | TRBV30 | once | CAWSVNLGQGFQPQHF
TRBJ1-3 | TRBV6-5 | - | CASTLLSGGGNTIYF
TRBJ1-2 | TRBV19 | - | CASSPMSSNYGYTF
TRBJ1-2 | TRBV28 | - | CASKVGGGEGYTF
TRBJ2-1 | TRBV18 | - | CASSPSSGVSYNEQFF
TRBJ1-1 | TRBV5-1 | - | CASSGGQGVAGNTEAFF
TRBJ1-1 | TRBV13 | - | CASSPPNRGRNTEAFF
TRBJ1-1 | TRBV13 | - | CASSPHRVLNTEAFF